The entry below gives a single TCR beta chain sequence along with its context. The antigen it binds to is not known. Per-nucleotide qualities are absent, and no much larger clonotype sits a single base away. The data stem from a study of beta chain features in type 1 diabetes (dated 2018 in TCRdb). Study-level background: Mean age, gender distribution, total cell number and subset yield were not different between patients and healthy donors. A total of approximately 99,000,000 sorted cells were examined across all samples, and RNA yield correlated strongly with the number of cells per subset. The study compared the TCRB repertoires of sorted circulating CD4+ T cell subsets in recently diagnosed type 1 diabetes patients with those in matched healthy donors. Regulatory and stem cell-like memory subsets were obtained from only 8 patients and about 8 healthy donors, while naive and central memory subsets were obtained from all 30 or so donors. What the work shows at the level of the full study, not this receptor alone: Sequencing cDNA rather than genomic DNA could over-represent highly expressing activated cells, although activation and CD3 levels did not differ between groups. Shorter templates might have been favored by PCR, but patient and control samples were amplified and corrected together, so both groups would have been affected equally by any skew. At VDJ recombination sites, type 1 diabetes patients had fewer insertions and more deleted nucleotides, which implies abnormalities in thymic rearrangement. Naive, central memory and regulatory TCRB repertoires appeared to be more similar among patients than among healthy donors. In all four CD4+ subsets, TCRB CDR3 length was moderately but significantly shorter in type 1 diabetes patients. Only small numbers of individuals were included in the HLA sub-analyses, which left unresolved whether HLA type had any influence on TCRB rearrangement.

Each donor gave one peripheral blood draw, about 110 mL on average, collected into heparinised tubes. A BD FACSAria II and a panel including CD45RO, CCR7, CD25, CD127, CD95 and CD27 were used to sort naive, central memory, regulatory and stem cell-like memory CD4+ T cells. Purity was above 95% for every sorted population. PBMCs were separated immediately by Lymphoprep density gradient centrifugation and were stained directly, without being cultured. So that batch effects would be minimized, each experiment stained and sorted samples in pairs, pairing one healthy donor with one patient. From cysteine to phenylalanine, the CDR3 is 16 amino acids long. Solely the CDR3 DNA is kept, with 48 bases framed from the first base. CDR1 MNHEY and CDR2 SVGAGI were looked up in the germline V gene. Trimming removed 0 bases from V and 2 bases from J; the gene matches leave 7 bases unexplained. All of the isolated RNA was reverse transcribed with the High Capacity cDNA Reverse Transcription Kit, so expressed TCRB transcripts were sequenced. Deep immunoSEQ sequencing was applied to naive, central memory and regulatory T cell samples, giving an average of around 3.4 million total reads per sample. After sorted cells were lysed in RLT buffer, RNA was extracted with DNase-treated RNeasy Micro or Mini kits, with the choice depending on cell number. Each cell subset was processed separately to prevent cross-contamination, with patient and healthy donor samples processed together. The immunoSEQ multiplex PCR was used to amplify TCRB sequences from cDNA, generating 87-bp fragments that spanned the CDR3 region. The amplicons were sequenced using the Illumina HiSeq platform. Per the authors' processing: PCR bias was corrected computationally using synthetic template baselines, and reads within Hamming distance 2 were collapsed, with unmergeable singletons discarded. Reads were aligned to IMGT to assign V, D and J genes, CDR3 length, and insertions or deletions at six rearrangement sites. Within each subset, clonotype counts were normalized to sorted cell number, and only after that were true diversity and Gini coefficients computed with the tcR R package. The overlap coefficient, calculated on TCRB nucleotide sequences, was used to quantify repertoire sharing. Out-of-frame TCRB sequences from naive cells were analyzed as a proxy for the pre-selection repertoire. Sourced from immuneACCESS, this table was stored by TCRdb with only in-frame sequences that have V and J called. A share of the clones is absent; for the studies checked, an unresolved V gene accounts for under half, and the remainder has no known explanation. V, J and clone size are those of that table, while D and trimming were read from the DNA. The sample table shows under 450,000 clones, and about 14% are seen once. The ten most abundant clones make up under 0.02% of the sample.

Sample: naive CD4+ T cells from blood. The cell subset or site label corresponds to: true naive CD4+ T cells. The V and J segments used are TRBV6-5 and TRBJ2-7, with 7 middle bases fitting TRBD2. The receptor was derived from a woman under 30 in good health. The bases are TGTGCCAGCAGTTACTCCGCAGCGGGGCTAACCTACGAGCAGTACTTC. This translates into CASSYSAAGLTYEQYF.